A single sample is the source of the 31 T cell receptor beta chains below, sequenced in a study of OX40 agonist ivuxolimab in advanced cancers. Method: immunoSEQ multiplex PCR; TCRdb's copy keeps in-frame clones and lacks some. The table lists tens of thousands of clones, roughly nine tenths of them singletons. The sequenced sample was CD4+ or CD8+ T cells sorted from blood, obtained in a trial of the OX40 agonist ivuxolimab. The receptors derive from an adult with an advanced solid tumor such as melanoma, head and neck, liver or kidney cancer.

As concerns this clone: The junction departs from the called germline gene at one end, perhaps through a read error. The chain links TRBV6-1 to TRBJ2-7, with D perhaps TRBD1 or TRBD2 (7 bases each). The germline gives CDR1 MNHNS, CDR2 SASEGT. This CDR3 region has 15 residues. The CDR3 coding sequence is TGTGCCAGCAGCGAAGGGCAGGGGGGGATTTACGAGCAGTACTTC. It is translated as CASSEGQGGIYEQYF.

The chain combines TRBV11-3 with TRBJ2-1; D remains ambiguous. There are 13 residues in the CDR3. Trimming took off 5 bases at V and 5 bases at J, with 10 bases between the two ends. CDR1 is SGHNT and CDR2 is YENEEA in the germline V gene. CDR3 DNA sequence: TGTGCCAGCAGCCTCCGGGCCGACAATGAGCAGTTCTTC. Protein: CASSLRADNEQFF. The full variable domain, in which reference TRBV11-3 and TRBJ2-1 provide the parts outside the CDR3, is EAGVVQSPRYKIIEKKQPVAFWCNPISGHNTLYWYLQNLGQGPELLIRYENEEAVDDSQLPKDRFSAERLKGVDSTLKIQPAELGDSAVYLCASSLRADNEQFFGPGTRLTVL.

The chain combines TRBV1 with TRBJ1-5; the listed D gene, TRBD1, was not tested against the DNA. TRBV1 counts as a pseudogene. This CDR3 region has 16 residues. The CDR3 here is CTSSRRTPRGGQPQHF. Here the CDR3 DNA reads TGCACCAGCAGCCGCCGAACACCTAGAGGGGGTCAGCCCCAGCATTTT.

The rearrangement joins TRBV19 to TRBJ2-1; weak D call: TRBD2 (5 bases). This CDR3 is 17 amino acids long. Trimming cost V 1 base and J 0 bases, with 13 bases left between them. Germline V lookup: CDR1 LNHDA, CDR2 SQIVND (reference sequence). This CDR3 is CASSIARRARSYNEQFF. The CDR3 region has the DNA TGTGCCAGTAGTATAGCCCGGCGGGCTCGCTCCTACAATGAGCAGTTCTTC.

The chain employs TRBV5-1 and TRBJ2-7; 9 positions match TRBD1. Trimming took 4 bases from V and 6 from J; bases not matched to a gene: 11. The CDR3 has 15 amino acids. The germline V gene encodes CDR1 SGHRS and CDR2 YFSETQ. The CDR3: CASSPPGQGSREQYF. The CDR3 region has the DNA TGCGCCAGCAGCCCCCCGGGACAGGGCTCTCGCGAGCAGTACTTC.

V gene TRBV28 combines with J gene TRBJ2-3; the D is unclear. The V end lost 8 bases, the J end lost 6 bases, and 6 bases lay between the germline ends. The CDR3 is 10 amino acids. Per the germline V gene, CDR1 is MDHEN and CDR2 is SYDVKM. The CDR3 DNA follows: TGTGCCAGCGGCCGGGATACGCAGTATTTT. Amino acid sequence: CASGRDTQYF.

The chain carries TRBV4-1 and TRBJ2-4; D is tentatively TRBD1 or TRBD2 (5 bases each). CDR3 length: 13 residues. Germline loops: CDR1 MGHRA, CDR2 YSYEKL. The V and J ends lost 8 bases and 6 bases respectively, with 14 bases between them. CDR3 in amino acids: CASPTTGINIQYF. CDR3 DNA sequence: TGCGCCAGCCCGACTACAGGAATAAACATTCAGTACTTC.

The CDR3: CASSKPIWETEAFF. The CDR3 DNA reads as TGTGCCAGCAGCAAACCTATTTGGGAGACTGAAGCTTTCTTT. The chain recombines TRBV21-1 with TRBJ1-1. TRBV21-1 represents a pseudogene. CDR3 length equals 14 residues.

The genes are TRBV18 and TRBJ2-5; D ambiguous. The CDR3 runs 15 residues. V lost 2 bases to trimming and J lost 0 bases, with 10 bases between them. The germline gives CDR1 KGHSH, CDR2 LQKENI. This chain's CDR3 is CASSPVYQYQETQYF. The CDR3 DNA sequence: TGTGCCAGCTCACCAGTATACCAGTACCAAGAGACCCAGTACTTC. The whole variable domain, remainder taken from reference TRBV18 and TRBJ2-5, is NAGVMQNPRHLVRRRGQEARLRCSPMKGHSHVYWYRQLPEEGLKFMVYLQKENIIDESGMPKERFSAEFPKEGPSILRIQQVVRGDSAAYFCASSPVYQYQETQYFGPGTRLLVL.

This chain links TRBV5-1 with TRBJ1-3; D not certain. Trimming pared 0 bases from V and 1 base from J, leaving 5 bases between. CDR3 size: 14 residues. Germline V lookup: CDR1 SGHRS, CDR2 YFSETQ. The CDR3 DNA reads as TGCGCCAGCAGCTTGGAGAATTCTGGAAACACCATATATTTT. Translated: CASSLENSGNTIYF. Full variable domain (rest looked up from reference TRBV5-1 and TRBJ1-3): KAGVTQTPRYLIKTRGQQVTLSCSPISGHRSVSWYQQTPGQGLQFLFEYFSETQRNKGNFPGRFSGRQFSNSRSEMNVSTLELGDSALYLCASSLENSGNTIYFGEGSWLTVV.

The chain joins TRBV29-1 to TRBJ2-5, with D perhaps matching TRBD1 (6 bases). CDR3 length: 14 residues. The germline gives CDR1 SQVTM, CDR2 ANQGSEA. Trimming stripped 5 bases from V and 1 base from J, with 14 bases between. The DNA for the CDR3 is TGCAGCGTTCTTAAAACAGGGTTCCAAGAGACCCAGTACTTC. Protein: CSVLKTGFQETQYF.

The chain combines TRBV6-6 with TRBJ2-7; no clear D gene. Trimming shortened V by 0 bases and J by 6 bases, and 6 bases separated the two germline ends. The CDR3 consists of 12 residues. The germline gives CDR1 MNHNY, CDR2 SVGAGI (reference sequence). CDR3 sequence reads: CASSYSGSEQYF. CDR3 bases: TGTGCCAGCAGTTACTCGGGCAGCGAGCAGTACTTC.

The chain has TRBV6-4 and TRBJ2-3, with no clear D. The CDR3 totals 13 residues. Germline CDR1 and CDR2: MRHNA and SNTAGT. The V gene lost 3 bases and the J gene lost 9 bases, with 13 bases spanning the gap. CDR3 nucleotide sequence: TGTGCCAGCAGTGAGGTGGGATTTGGGACGCAGTATTTT. Protein product: CASSEVGFGTQYF.

The chain employs TRBV6-6 and TRBJ2-7, with TRBD2 identical over 10 bases. The germline gives CDR1 MNHNY, CDR2 SVGAGI (reference sequence). The trim removed 2 bases at V and 7 bases at J, leaving 8 bases unmatched. CDR3 length equals 15 residues. CDR3 in amino acids: CASSYELAGSPEQYF. DNA for the CDR3: TGTGCCAGCAGTTACGAACTAGCGGGGAGCCCTGAGCAGTACTTC.

This chain joins TRBV4-2 and TRBJ2-7; D uncertain. The CDR3 spans 13 residues. Deletions cut 3 bases from V and 3 bases from J, with 9 bases between. CDR1 and CDR2 (germline): LGHNA, YNFKEQ. Here the CDR3 reads CASSQRLNYEQYF. DNA for the CDR3: TGTGCCAGCAGCCAGCGACTGAACTACGAGCAGTACTTC.

This chain connects TRBV18 to TRBJ2-2, with a possible D match to TRBD2 (6 bases). The CDR3 consists of 14 residues. Trimming cost V 3 bases and J 4 bases, with 9 bases left between them. Germline CDR1 and CDR2: KGHSH and LQKENI. The CDR3 coding sequence is TGTGCCAGCTCACCGGACTACCTCACCGGGGAGCTGTTTTTT. Protein sequence: CASSPDYLTGELFF.

The CDR3 nucleotides are TGCGCCAGCACCCTCGGGGGGGGTACCGTAGAGACCCAGTACTTC. Its protein is CASTLGGGTVETQYF. The J gene is TRBJ2-5, the V gene TRBV4-1, with 8 bases identical to TRBD2. The CDR3 is 15 amino acids. Germline V CDR1 and CDR2: MGHRA, YSYEKL. V shed 7 bases and J 4 bases; nucleotides not matched to a gene: 11.

The V gene is TRBV18, the J gene TRBJ2-7; D is perhaps TRBD2 (5 bases). Germline CDR1 KGHSH, CDR2 LQKENI. Trimming removed 4 bases from V and 7 bases from J, with 8 bases in between. This CDR3 is built from 11 residues. The CDR3 here is CASSLRTEQYF. The CDR3, as DNA: TGTGCCAGCTCACTTAGGACTGAGCAGTACTTC.

V gene TRBV5-4 combines with J gene TRBJ2-6, with 7 bases fitting TRBD2. The CDR3 sequence is 15 residues long. Trimming at V came to 7 bases and at J to 4 bases, leaving 8 bases not matched to a gene. The germline CDR1 and CDR2 sequences are SGHNT and YYREEE (reference sequence). The CDR3 region has the DNA TGTGCCAGCCAGCGGGGAAATGCCGGGGCCAACGTCCTGACTTTC. Translation: CASQRGNAGANVLTF.

The V and J genes are TRBV2 and TRBJ2-5; 8 bases agree with TRBD1. Looked up from germline, CDR1 is SNHLY and CDR2 is FYNNEI. Trimming cost V 6 bases and J 5 bases; bases outside gene matches: 8. This CDR3 comprises 14 residues. CDR3 sequence: CASRVDRASETQYF. The CDR3 region has the DNA TGTGCCAGCAGGGTGGACAGGGCTTCGGAGACCCAGTACTTC.

The V gene is TRBV6-5, the J gene TRBJ1-5, with 8 bases identical to TRBD1. After removal of 4 bases from V and 4 bases from J, the junction contained 6 bases not matched to a gene. The CDR3 runs to 15 residues. Per germline, CDR1 MNHEY and CDR2 SVGAGI. CDR3 protein: CASSLIGTGNQPQHF. The CDR3 nucleotides read TGTGCCAGCAGTTTAATTGGGACAGGTAATCAGCCCCAGCATTTT.

The chain has TRBV7-2 and TRBJ1-2, with 7 bases that match TRBD1. This CDR3 region has 15 residues. After removal of 3 bases from V and 8 bases from J, the junction contained 12 bases not matched to a gene. CDR1 SGHTA and CDR2 FQGNSA come from the germline V gene. CDR3 DNA: TGTGCCAGCAGCTTGGCGGGGACAGCCTTCTGGGGCTACACCTTC. It specifies CASSLAGTAFWGYTF.

The V call is TRBV7-2, the J call TRBJ2-2; D call uncertain. The CDR3 contains 15 residues. From germline, CDR1 is SGHTA and CDR2 FQGNSA. V was pared by 5 bases and J by 5 bases, with 15 bases between. The CDR3 loop is CASSPRSTVTGELFF. The CDR3 coding sequence is TGTGCCAGCAGCCCGCGAAGTACAGTGACCGGGGAGCTGTTTTTT.

This rearrangement joins TRBV19 to TRBJ1-1; D possibly corresponds to TRBD1 (5 bases). The CDR3 is 15 residues long. Trimming removed 7 bases at V and 0 bases at J, with 15 bases between. CDR1 is LNHDA and CDR2 is SQIVND in the germline V gene (reference sequence). In DNA form, the CDR3 reads TGTGCCAGTACCGGGGACGGTCTGATGAACACTGAAGCTTTCTTT. This codes for CASTGDGLMNTEAFF.

The J gene is TRBJ2-4, the V gene TRBV15, with 9 bases fitting TRBD1. The CDR3 covers 17 residues. The ends lost 5 bases at V and 2 bases at J; junction bases unmatched: 10. The germline gives CDR1 LNHNV, CDR2 YYDKDF (reference sequence). The CDR3 is CATSAHPGQGTKNIQYF. The CDR3 coding sequence is TGTGCCACCAGCGCCCACCCGGGACAGGGAACCAAAAACATTCAGTACTTC.

The chain couples TRBV10-3 to TRBJ2-2; D possibly corresponds to TRBD1 (5 bases). Germline CDR1 and CDR2: ENHRY and SYGVKD. The V gene lost 7 bases and the J gene lost 3 bases, with 15 bases spanning the gap. The CDR3 spans 15 residues. CDR3 sequence reads: CAITPRVGDTGELFF. CDR3 in DNA: TGTGCCATCACCCCCAGGGTAGGGGACACCGGGGAGCTGTTTTTT.

The genes are TRBV18 and TRBJ1-5; D perhaps matches TRBD1 (5 bases). Trimming pared 2 bases from V and 0 bases from J, leaving 11 bases between. Per germline, CDR1 KGHSH and CDR2 LQKENI. CDR3 length: 16 residues. CDR3 sequence reads: CASSPMGPYSNQPQHF. DNA for the CDR3: TGTGCCAGCTCACCAATGGGACCCTATAGCAATCAGCCCCAGCATTTT.

V is TRBV7-2 and J is TRBJ2-2; D is ambiguous. The CDR3 is 13 amino acids. Germline CDR1 is SGHTA and CDR2 is FQGNSA. Trimming took off 5 bases at V and 7 bases at J, with 11 bases between the two ends. CDR3 sequence: CASSQSRYGELFF. The DNA of the CDR3 is TGTGCCAGCAGCCAATCCCGTTACGGGGAGCTGTTTTTT.

This chain joins TRBV5-4 and TRBJ2-5, with 8 bases aligning to TRBD2. This CDR3 has 15 residues. Trimming removed 0 bases from V and 3 bases from J; junction bases left unmatched: 4. Germline CDR1 is SGHNT and CDR2 is YYREEE (reference sequence). The CDR3 sequence: CASSLAQRGKETQYF. Here the CDR3 DNA reads TGTGCCAGCAGCTTGGCACAGCGGGGGAAAGAGACCCAGTACTTC.

The table lists this clone with a count of one. The CDR3 nucleotides read TGTGCCAGCAGCCTTGGGGTAGCGGGGGGTGCAGATACGCAGTATTTT. It codes for CASSLGVAGGADTQYF. The V and J genes are TRBV7-6 and TRBJ2-3; TRBD2 agrees at 10 bases. V lost 5 bases, J lost 4 bases, and 9 bases stayed unmatched. Germline V gene sequence: CDR1 SGHVS, CDR2 FNYEAQ. The CDR3 spans 16 residues. Full variable domain (outside the CDR3, taken from reference TRBV7-6 and TRBJ2-3): GAGVSQSPRYKVTKRGQDVALRCDPISGHVSLYWYRQALGQGPEFLTYFNYEAQQDKSGLPNDRFSAERPEGSISTLTIQRTEQRDSAMYRCASSLGVAGGADTQYFGPGTRLTVL.

The chain links TRBV29-1 to TRBJ1-1; D perhaps matches TRBD1 (6 bases). This CDR3 has 14 residues. V was clipped by 2 bases and J by 5 bases, with 15 bases between them. Germline CDR1 SQVTM, CDR2 ANQGSEA. CDR3 in amino acids: CSVEKSGEGTEAFF. DNA of the CDR3: TGCAGCGTTGAAAAGTCAGGGGAAGGGACTGAAGCTTTCTTT.